This is a list of T cell receptor beta chains from one sample in a study of blood T cells in healthy people across ages. TCRdb re-called the 5' RACE reads through MiXCR, storing one row per CDR3 protein. This sample has about 1.6 million distinct CDR3 sequences, with around 36% found just once. What was sequenced was blood. These TCRs come from a woman aged 30 to 39 in good health. The CDR3 runs from the conserved cysteine through the conserved F or W. A D gene is named only where the DNA matches it firmly. The size field is filled for only some rows; it gives once, few, many or a size class.

NA,TRBV5-1,TRBJ2-3,many,CASSLDGSPTDTQYF,TGCGCCAGCAGCTTGGATGGGAGCCCCACAGATACGCAGTATTTT
NA,TRBV20-1,TRBJ2-7,many,CSATHRDEQYF,TGCAGTGCTACGCACCGAGACGAGCAGTACTTC
NA,TRBV9,TRBJ2-7,NA,CASSVFGWGRRTYEQYF,TGTGCCAGCAGCGTATTTGGCTGGGGCAGGCGAACCTACGAGCAGTACTTC
NA,TRBV20-1,TRBJ2-2,NA,CSARDLGATGELFF,TGCAGTGCTAGAGACTTGGGGGCCACCGGGGAGCTGTTTTTT
NA,TRBV20-1,TRBJ1-1,NA,CSARDPLGALNTEAFF,TGCAGTGCTAGAGACCCTCTCGGGGCTTTGAACACTGAAGCTTTCTTT
TRBD1,TRBV27,TRBJ1-2,few,CASSLSGQGADGYTF,TGTGCCAGCAGTTTATCGGGACAGGGGGCAGATGGCTACACCTTC
TRBD2,TRBV4-2,TRBJ2-4,many,CASSQGGRREAGAKNIQYF,TGTGCCAGCAGCCAAGGGGGCAGGCGGGAGGCCGGGGCCAAAAACATTCAGTACTTC
TRBD1,TRBV6-6,TRBJ2-1,many,CASRRNRGTYNEQFF,TGTGCCAGCAGGAGAAACAGGGGGACCTACAATGAGCAGTTCTTC
NA,TRBV20-1,TRBJ2-3,NA,CSARDRALGTDTQYF,TGCAGTGCTAGAGACCGGGCTTTGGGCACAGATACGCAGTATTTT
NA,TRBV30,TRBJ2-7,few,CAWRPGRHEQYF,TGTGCCTGGAGGCCAGGGAGGCACGAGCAGTACTTC